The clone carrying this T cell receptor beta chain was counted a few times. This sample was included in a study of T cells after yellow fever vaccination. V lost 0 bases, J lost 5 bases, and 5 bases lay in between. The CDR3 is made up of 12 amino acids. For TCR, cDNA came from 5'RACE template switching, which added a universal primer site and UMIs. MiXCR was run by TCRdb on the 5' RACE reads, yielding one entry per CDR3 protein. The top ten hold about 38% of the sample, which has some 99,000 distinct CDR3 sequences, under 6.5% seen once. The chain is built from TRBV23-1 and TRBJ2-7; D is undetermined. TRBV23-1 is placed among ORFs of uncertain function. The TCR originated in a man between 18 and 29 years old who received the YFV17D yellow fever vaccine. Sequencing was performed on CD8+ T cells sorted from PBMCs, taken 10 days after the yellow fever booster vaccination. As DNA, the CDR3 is TGCGCCAGCAGTCAATCATGGGACGAGCAGTACTTC. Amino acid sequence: CASSQSWDEQYF.